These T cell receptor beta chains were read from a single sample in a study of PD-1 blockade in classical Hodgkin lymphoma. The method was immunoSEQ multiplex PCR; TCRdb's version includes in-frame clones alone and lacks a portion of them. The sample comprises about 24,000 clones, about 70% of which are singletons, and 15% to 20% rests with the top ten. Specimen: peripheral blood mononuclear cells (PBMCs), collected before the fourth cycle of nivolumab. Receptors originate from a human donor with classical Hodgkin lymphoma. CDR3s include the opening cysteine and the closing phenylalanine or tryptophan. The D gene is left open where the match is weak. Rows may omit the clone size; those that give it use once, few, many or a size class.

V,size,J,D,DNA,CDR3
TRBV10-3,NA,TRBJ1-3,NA,TGTGCCATCGCAGCTGTCTCTGGAAACACCATATATTTT,CAIAAVSGNTIYF
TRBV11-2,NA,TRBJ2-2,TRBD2,TGTGCCAGCAGCTTAGTTGGGACTAGCAGAACCGGGGAGCTGTTTTTT,CASSLVGTSRTGELFF
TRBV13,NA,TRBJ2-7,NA,TGTGCCAGCAGTCTCTCGACCGACACCTACGAGCAGTACTTC,CASSLSTDTYEQYF
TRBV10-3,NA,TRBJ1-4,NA,TGTGCCATCAGTGAAACATCAACTAATGAAAAACTGTTTTTT,CAISETSTNEKLFF
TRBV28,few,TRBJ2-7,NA,TGTGCCAGCAGTTTTCGTCCTTCCTACGAGCAGTACTTC,CASSFRPSYEQYF
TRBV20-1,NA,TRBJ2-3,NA,TGCAGTGCTAGCCGAAGGGATACGCAGTATTTT,CSASRRDTQYF
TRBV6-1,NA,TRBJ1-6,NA,TGTGCCAGCAGAGAAGGGTATGAGAATAATTCACCCCTCCACTTT,CASREGYENNSPLHF
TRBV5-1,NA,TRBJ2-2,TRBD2,TGCGCCAGCAGTCAGGTAGCGGGAGTTCCCGGGGAGCTGTTTTTT,CASSQVAGVPGELFF
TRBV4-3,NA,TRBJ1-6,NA,TGCGCCAGCAGCCAAGAGAGAGGTCATAATTCACCCCTCCACTTT,CASSQERGHNSPLHF
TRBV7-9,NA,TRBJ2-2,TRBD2,TGTGCCAGCAGCCACCGGTCGGGGGGCACCGGGGAGCTGTTTTTT,CASSHRSGGTGELFF
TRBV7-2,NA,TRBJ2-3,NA,TGTGCCAGCAGCCCATCGACCTACACAGATACGCAGTATTTT,CASSPSTYTDTQYF
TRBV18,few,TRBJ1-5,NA,TGTGCCAGCTCACTGGAAAATTTCCAGCCCCAGCATTTT,CASSLENFQPQHF
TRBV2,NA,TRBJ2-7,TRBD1,TGTGCCAGCAGTGGACAGGGTGACGAGCAGTACTTC,CASSGQGDEQYF
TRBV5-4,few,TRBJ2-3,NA,TGTGCCAGCAGCCTGGAGGGGCGGCCAGATACGCAGTATTTT,CASSLEGRPDTQYF
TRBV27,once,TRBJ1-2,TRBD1,TGTGCCAGCAGTTTGGGCAGGGGGTATGGGAACTATGGCTACACCTTC,CASSLGRGYGNYGYTF
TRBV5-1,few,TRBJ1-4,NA,TGCGCCAGCACCACTGGACTGGGGAATGAAAAACTGTTTTTT,CASTTGLGNEKLFF
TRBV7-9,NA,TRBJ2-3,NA,TGTGCCAGCAGCTTTAGGGCAGATACGCAGTATTTT,CASSFRADTQYF
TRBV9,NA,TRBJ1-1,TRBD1,TGTGCCAGCAGCCCAACAGGGGCCCGGAACACTGAAGCTTTCTTT,CASSPTGARNTEAFF
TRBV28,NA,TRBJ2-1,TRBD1,TGTGCCAGCATGGCCGGGACAGGGAGCTCCTACAATGAGCAGTTCTTC,CASMAGTGSSYNEQFF
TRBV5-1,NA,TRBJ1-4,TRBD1,TGCGCCAGCAGCCCCCGGGCCGACAGGGGGCCTGAAAAACTGTTTTTT,CASSPRADRGPEKLFF
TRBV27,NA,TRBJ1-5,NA,TGTGCCAGCAGATTCAATAGCAATCAGCCCCAGCATTTT,CASRFNSNQPQHF
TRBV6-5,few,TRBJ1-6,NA,TGTGCCAGCGCCAGGGGAAATTCACCCCTCCACTTT,CASARGNSPLHF
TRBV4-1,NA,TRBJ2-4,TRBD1,TGCGCCAGCAGCCAAGCGGGACAGGGAAACATTCAGTACTTC,CASSQAGQGNIQYF
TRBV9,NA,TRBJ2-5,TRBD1,TGTGCCAGCAGCTTCCAGGGACAGGGCCCACAAGAGACCCAGTACTTC,CASSFQGQGPQETQYF
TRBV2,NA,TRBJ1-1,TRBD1,TGTGCCAGCAGGGCCGGGACAGGGGGTGTGGGCACTGAAGCTTTCTTT,CASRAGTGGVGTEAFF
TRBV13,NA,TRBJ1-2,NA,TGTGCCAGCAGCTTAGGGGGTGTCTATGGCTACACCTTC,CASSLGGVYGYTF
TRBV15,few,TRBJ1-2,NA,TGTGCCACCAGCAGAGCGGAGGGGATCTATGGCTACACCTTC,CATSRAEGIYGYTF
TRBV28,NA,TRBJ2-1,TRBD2,TGTGCCAGCAGTATGACTAGCGGGGGGGTTTACAATGAGCAGTTCTTC,CASSMTSGGVYNEQFF
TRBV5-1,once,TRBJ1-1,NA,TGCGCCAGCAGCTTGCTAGGCCGGGGGAACACTGAAGCTTTCTTT,CASSLLGRGNTEAFF
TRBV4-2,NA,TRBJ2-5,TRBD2,TGTGCCAGCAGCCAAGATCGAGTAGGACTAGCGGGAGGAGAGACCCAGTACTTC,CASSQDRVGLAGGETQYF
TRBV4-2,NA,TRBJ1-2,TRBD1,TGTGCCAGCAGCCAAGTGACTCCTACGGGACAGGGTAACTATGGCTACACCTTC,CASSQVTPTGQGNYGYTF
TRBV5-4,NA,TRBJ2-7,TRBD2,TGTGCCAGCAGCCCCGGGACTAGCGGGGGTCCGTGGAAGCAGTACTTC,CASSPGTSGGPWKQYF
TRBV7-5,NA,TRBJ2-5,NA,TGTGCCAGAAGCTTAAGGACTAGCGGGACGACGTGGGAGACCCAGTACTTC,CARSLRTSGTTWETQYF
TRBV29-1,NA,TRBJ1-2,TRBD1,TGCAGCGTTGACAAGCCTCCGGACAGGGGGTCTTATGGCTACACCTTC,CSVDKPPDRGSYGYTF
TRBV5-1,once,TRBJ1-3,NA,TGCGCCAGCAGCCCGGGTAGCTCTGGAAACACCATATATTTT,CASSPGSSGNTIYF
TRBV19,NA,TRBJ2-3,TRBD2,TGTGCCAGTAGGACCGGGGGGGCCCCAGATACGCAGTATTTT,CASRTGGAPDTQYF
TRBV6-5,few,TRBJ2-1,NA,TGTGCCAGCAGTTATAGTCAGCACAATGAGCAGTTCTTC,CASSYSQHNEQFF
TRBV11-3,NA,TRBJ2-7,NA,TGTGCCAGCAGCTTATTGTCCCGATACGAGCAGTACTTC,CASSLLSRYEQYF
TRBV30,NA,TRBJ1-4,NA,TGTGCCTGGAATCTGGGGTGGAGTGAAAAACTGTTTTTT,CAWNLGWSEKLFF
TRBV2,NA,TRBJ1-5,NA,TGTGCCAGCAGTGATGATAGCAATCAGCCCCAGCATTTT,CASSDDSNQPQHF
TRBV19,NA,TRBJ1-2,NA,TGTGCCAGTAGCGGGTCAAGCCAGGAGGCAGGGTGGAAATATGGCTACACCTTC,CASSGSSQEAGWKYGYTF
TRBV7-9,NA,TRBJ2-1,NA,TGTGCCAGCAGCTTGAGGGGGGGCCATGAGCAGTTCTTC,CASSLRGGHEQFF
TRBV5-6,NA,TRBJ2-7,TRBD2,TGTGCCAGCAGCTTGGGCCTTAGCGGGTCAATCAGCTACGAGCAGTACTTC,CASSLGLSGSISYEQYF
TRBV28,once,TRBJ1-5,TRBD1,TGTGCCAGCAGTTTGGACAGGGCTAATCGCATTAGCAATCAGCCCCAGCATTTT,CASSLDRANRISNQPQHF
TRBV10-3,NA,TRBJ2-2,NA,TGTGCCATATCGGGACTCCAGATAGGGGAGCTGTTTTTT,CAISGLQIGELFF